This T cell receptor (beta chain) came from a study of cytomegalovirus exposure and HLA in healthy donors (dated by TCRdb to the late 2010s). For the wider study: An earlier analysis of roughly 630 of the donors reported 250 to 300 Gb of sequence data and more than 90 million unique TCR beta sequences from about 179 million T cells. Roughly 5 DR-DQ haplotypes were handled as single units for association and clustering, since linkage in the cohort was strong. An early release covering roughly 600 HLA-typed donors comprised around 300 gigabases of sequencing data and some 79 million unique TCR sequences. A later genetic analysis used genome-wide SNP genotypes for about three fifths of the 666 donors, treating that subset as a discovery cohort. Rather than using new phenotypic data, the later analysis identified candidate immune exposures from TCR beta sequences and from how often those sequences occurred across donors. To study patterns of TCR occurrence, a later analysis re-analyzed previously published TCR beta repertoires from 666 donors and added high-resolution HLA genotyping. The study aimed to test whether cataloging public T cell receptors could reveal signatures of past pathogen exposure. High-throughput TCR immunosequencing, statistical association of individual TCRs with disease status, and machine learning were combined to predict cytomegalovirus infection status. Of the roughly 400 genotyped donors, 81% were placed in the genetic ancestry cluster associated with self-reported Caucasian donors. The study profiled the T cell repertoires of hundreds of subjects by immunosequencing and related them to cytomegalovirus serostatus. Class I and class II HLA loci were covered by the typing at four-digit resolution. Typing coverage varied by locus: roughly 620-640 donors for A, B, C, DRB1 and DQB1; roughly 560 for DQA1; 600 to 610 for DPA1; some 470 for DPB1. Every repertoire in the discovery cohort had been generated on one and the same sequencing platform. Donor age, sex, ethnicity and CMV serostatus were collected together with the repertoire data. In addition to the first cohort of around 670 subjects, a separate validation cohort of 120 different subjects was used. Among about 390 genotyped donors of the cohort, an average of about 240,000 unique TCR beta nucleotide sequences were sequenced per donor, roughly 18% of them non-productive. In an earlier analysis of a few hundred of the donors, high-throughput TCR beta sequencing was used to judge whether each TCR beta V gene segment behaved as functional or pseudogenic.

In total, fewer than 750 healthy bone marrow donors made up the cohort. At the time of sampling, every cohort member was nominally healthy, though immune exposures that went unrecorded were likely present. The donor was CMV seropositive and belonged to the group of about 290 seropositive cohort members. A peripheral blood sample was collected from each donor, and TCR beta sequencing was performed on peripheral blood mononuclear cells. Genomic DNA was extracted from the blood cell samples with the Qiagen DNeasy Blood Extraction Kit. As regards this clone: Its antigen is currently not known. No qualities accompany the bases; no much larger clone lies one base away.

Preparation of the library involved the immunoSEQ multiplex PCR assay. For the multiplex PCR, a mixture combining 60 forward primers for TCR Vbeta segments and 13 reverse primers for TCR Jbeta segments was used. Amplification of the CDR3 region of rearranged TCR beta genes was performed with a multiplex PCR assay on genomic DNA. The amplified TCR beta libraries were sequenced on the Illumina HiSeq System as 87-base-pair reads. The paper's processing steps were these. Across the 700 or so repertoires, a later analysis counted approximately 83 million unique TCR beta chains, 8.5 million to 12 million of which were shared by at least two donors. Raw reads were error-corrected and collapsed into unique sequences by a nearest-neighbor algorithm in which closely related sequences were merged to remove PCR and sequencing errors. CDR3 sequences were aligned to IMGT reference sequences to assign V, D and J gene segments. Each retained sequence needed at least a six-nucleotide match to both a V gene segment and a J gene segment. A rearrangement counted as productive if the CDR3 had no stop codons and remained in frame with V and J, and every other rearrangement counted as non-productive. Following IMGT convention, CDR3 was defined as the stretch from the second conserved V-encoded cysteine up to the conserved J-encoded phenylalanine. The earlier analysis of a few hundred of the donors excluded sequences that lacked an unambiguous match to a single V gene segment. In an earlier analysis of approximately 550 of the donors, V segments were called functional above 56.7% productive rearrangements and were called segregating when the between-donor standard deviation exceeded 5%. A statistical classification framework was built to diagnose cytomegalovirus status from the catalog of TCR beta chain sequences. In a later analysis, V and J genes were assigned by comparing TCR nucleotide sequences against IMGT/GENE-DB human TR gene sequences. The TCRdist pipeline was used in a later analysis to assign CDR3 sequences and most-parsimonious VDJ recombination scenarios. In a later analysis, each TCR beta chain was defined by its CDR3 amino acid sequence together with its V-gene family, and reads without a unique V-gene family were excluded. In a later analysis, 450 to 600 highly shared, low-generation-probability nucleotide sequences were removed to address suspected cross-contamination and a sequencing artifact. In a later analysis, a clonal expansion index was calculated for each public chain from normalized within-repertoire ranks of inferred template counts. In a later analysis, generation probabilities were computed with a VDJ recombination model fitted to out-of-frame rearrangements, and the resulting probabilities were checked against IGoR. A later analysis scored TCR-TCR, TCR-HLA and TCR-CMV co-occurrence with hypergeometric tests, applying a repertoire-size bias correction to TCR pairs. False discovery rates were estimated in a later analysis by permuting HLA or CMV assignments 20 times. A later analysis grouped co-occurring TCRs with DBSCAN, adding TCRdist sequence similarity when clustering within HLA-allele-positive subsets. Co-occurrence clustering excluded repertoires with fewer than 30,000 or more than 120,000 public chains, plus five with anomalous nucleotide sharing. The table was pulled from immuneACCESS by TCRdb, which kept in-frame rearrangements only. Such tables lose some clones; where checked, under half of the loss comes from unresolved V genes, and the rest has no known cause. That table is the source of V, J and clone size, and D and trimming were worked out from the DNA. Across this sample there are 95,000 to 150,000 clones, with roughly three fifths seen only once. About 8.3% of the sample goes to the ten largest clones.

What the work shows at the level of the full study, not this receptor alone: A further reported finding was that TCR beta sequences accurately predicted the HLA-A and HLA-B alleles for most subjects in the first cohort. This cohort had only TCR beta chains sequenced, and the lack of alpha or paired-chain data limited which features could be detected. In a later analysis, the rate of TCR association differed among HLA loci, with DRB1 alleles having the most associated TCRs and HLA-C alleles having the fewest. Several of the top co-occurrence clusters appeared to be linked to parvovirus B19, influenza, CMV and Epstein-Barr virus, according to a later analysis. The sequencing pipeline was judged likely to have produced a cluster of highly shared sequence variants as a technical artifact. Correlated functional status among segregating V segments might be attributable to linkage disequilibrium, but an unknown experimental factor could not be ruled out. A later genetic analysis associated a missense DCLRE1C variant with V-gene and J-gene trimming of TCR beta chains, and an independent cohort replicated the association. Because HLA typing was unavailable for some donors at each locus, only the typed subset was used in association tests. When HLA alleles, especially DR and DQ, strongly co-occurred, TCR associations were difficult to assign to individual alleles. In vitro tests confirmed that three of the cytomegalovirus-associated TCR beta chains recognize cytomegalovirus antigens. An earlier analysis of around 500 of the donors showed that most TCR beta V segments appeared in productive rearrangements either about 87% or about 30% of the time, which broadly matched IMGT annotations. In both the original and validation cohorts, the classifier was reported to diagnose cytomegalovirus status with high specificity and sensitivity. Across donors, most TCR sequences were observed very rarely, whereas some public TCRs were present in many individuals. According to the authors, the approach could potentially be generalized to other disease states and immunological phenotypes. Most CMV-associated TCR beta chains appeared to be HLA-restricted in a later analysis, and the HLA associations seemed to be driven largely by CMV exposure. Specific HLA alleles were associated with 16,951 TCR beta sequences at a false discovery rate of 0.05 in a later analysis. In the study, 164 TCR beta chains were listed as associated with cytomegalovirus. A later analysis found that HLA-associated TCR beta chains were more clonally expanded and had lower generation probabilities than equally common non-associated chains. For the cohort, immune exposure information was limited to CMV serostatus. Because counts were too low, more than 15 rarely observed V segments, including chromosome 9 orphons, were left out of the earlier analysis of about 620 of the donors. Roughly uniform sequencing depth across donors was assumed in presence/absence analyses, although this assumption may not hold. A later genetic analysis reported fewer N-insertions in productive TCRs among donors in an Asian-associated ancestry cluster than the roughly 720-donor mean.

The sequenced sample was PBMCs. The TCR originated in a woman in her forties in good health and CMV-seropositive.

The sequenced DNA is TGTGCCAGCTCACCAGGACAGTCGCTTGCAACTAATGAAAAACTGTTTTTT. Its amino acids are CASSPGQSLATNEKLFF. The rearrangement joined TRBV18 to TRBJ1-4, with TRBD1 as a weak D call on 6 bases. Sequences KGHSH (CDR1) and LQKENI (CDR2) are obtained from the germline V gene. Relative to germline, V is 2 bases shorter and J is 0 bases shorter, with 13 bases between their ends. The CDR3 runs 17 amino acids, cysteine and phenylalanine included. Only the CDR3 region is kept as DNA, spanning 51 bases read in frame from base 1.